This TCR beta chain derives from a study of brain T cells in children with intractable seizures. Pre-surgery treatment included at least one anti-epileptic drug. Assay used: immunoSEQ multiplex PCR; TCRdb lists only in-frame clones, some missing. The table records some 80,000 clones, about 90% of them present only once. The clonotype originates from a girl aged 2-15 years with Rasmussen encephalitis and intractable seizures. This material consisted of peripheral blood, taken at surgery.

The CDR3 nucleotides read TGTGCCAGCAGCTTAATGGTGCGGGGGCTCGGATACGAGCAGTACTTC. This codes for CASSLMVRGLGYEQYF. The chain combines TRBV11-2 with TRBJ2-7, with a possible D match to TRBD2 (7 bases). The germline CDR1 and CDR2 sequences are SGHAT and FQNNGV. The CDR3 extends over 16 amino acids. The ends were cut back, 2 bases at V and 4 bases at J, with 18 bases in the middle.